These 16 T cell receptor beta chains came from one sample sequenced in a study of T cells in localized non-small cell lung cancer. The repertoire was sequenced with immunoSEQ multiplex PCR; TCRdb's copy has only in-frame clones and lacks some. This sample has under 70,000 clones, with 86% found just once. Material: peripheral blood, obtained before any cancer treatment. These receptors originate from a woman aged 35 to 70 with stage I lung adenocarcinoma.

The chain employs TRBV4-3 and TRBJ1-4; a possible D gene is TRBD1 (5 bases). Germline loops: CDR1 LGHNA, CDR2 YSLEER. This CDR3 region has 14 residues. The V gene lost 4 bases and the J gene lost 6 bases, with 12 bases spanning the gap. The CDR3 coding sequence is TGCGCCAGCAGCCTCAGGGTGTGGGATGAAAAACTGTTTTTT. It codes for CASSLRVWDEKLFF.

The chain links TRBV6-4 to TRBJ2-2; D may match TRBD1 or TRBD2 (6 bases each). V lost 4 bases, J lost 4 bases, and 10 bases lay in between. The length of the CDR3 is 14 residues. Germline V gives CDR1 MRHNA, CDR2 SNTAGT. The chain's CDR3 is CASSVQGGTGELFF. CDR3 in DNA: TGTGCCAGCAGTGTACAGGGAGGCACCGGGGAGCTGTTTTTT.

This chain uses TRBV7-3 with TRBJ1-1; the D is unclear. The CDR3 covers 12 residues. The germline gives CDR1 SGHTA, CDR2 FQGTGA. The V gene lost 0 bases and the J gene lost 4 bases, with 3 bases spanning the gap. The CDR3: CASSLTGTEAFF. CDR3 nucleotides: TGTGCCAGCAGCTTAACCGGCACTGAAGCTTTCTTT.

This chain connects TRBV11-2 to TRBJ1-1; the D is unclear. V dropped 4 bases and J dropped 1 base, with 7 bases sitting between them. Germline V gene data show CDR1 as SGHAT and CDR2 as FQNNGV. The CDR3 consists of 13 residues. The CDR3 region is CASSSAENTEAFF. The CDR3 DNA reads TGTGCCAGCAGCTCCGCAGAGAACACTGAAGCTTTCTTT.

CDR3 sequence: CASSLGSLGANVLTF. CDR3 DNA: TGTGCCAGCAGCTTGGGTAGTCTCGGGGCCAACGTCCTGACTTTC. The chain recombines TRBV5-5 with TRBJ2-6; no definite D call. With 0 bases removed from V and 4 bases from J, the gap between germline ends came to 8 bases. The V gene's germline CDR1 is SGHKS and CDR2 YYEKEE (reference sequence). The CDR3 is 15 residues long.

This clone was recorded a few times. The V call is TRBV9, the J call TRBJ2-7; perhaps TRBD1 as D (6 bases). CDR1 and CDR2 (germline): SGDLS, YYNGEE. Trimming removed 4 bases at V and 5 bases at J, with 19 bases between. CDR3 length: 15 amino acids. The CDR3 here is CASSPWGRGKHEQYF. In DNA, the CDR3 is TGTGCCAGCAGCCCCTGGGGCAGGGGCAAGCACGAGCAGTACTTC.

The gene calls are TRBV6-6 and TRBJ1-2; maybe TRBD1 (6 bases). V lost 7 bases and J lost 8, with 17 bases in between. Germline V gene lookup returns CDR1 MNHNY and CDR2 SVGAGI (reference sequence). The CDR3 runs 13 residues. The CDR3 spells CASTNRDVEGYTF. The DNA for the CDR3 is TGTGCCAGCACCAACAGGGACGTAGAGGGCTACACCTTC.

This clone was seen once. The chain links TRBV14 to TRBJ2-7; D not certain. There are 13 residues in the CDR3. The V end lost 1 base, the J end lost 7 bases, and 11 bases lay between the germline ends. Germline loops: CDR1 SGHDN, CDR2 FVKESK. DNA of the CDR3: TGTGCCAGCAGCCAAGTCTCCACGGTTGAGCAGTACTTC. This gives the protein CASSQVSTVEQYF.

The chain combines TRBV4-1 with TRBJ1-5; 8 bases are a match to TRBD1. The germline gives CDR1 MGHRA, CDR2 YSYEKL. V lost 5 bases to trimming and J lost 2 bases; unmatched junction nucleotides: 2. The CDR3 sequence is 14 residues long. As DNA, the CDR3 is TGCGCCAGCAGCGGACAGGGCGGCAATCAGCCCCAGCATTTT. This codes for CASSGQGGNQPQHF.

By share, this clone ranks as medium-sized. CDR3 coding DNA: TGTGCCAGCAGTGAAGGGTTGGGTGCGGCTTTCTTT. It encodes CASSEGLGAAFF. The chain uses TRBV25-1 and TRBJ1-1; no reliable D call. Germline loops: CDR1 MGHDK, CDR2 SYGVNS. The V gene lost 2 bases and the J gene lost 11 bases, with 12 bases spanning the gap. CDR3 size: 12 residues. Full variable domain (missing parts from reference TRBV25-1 and TRBJ1-1): EADIYQTPRYLVIGTGKKITLECSQTMGHDKMYWYQQDPGMELHLIHYSYGVNSTEKGDLSSESTVSRIRTEHFPLTLESARPSHTSQYLCASSEGLGAAFFGQGTRLTVV.

The rearrangement uses TRBV6-5 and TRBJ2-3; 9 bases map to TRBD2. The CDR3 consists of 15 residues. V lost 6 bases to trimming and J lost 0 bases; unmatched junction nucleotides: 4. Germline V gene data show CDR1 as MNHEY and CDR2 as SVGAGI. CDR3 in DNA: TGTGCCAGCAGGTCCACTAGCGGGAGCACAGATACGCAGTATTTT. It yields the protein CASRSTSGSTDTQYF.

The rearrangement uses TRBV9 and TRBJ2-1; 9 bases map to TRBD2. V lost 4 bases to trimming and J lost 2 bases; unmatched junction nucleotides: 7. Looked up from germline, CDR1 is SGDLS and CDR2 is YYNGEE. This CDR3 has 16 amino acids. The DNA of the CDR3 is TGTGCCAGCAGCATGATAGGCGGGGGGGCCTACAATGAGCAGTTCTTC. The encoded protein is CASSMIGGGAYNEQFF. Complete variable domain (other parts from reference TRBV9 and TRBJ2-1): DSGVTQTPKHLITATGQRVTLRCSPRSGDLSVYWYQQSLDQGLQFLIQYYNGEERAKGNILERFSAQQFPDLHSELNLSSLELGDSALYFCASSMIGGGAYNEQFFGPGTRLTVL.

The chain has TRBV2 and TRBJ2-1, with D tentatively TRBD1 (6 bases). V dropped 7 bases and J dropped 5 bases, with 15 bases sitting between them. CDR1 SNHLY and CDR2 FYNNEI come from the germline V gene. This CDR3 is built from 14 residues. The CDR3 sequence: CASIRDTRDNEQFF. The CDR3 DNA is TGTGCCAGCATCCGGGACACCCGGGACAATGAGCAGTTCTTC.

The chain employs TRBV6-1 and TRBJ1-3; no reliable D call. This CDR3 contains 15 residues. Per the germline V gene, CDR1 is MNHNS and CDR2 is SASEGT. V was shortened by 1 base and J by 0 bases, with 7 bases between the two germline ends. The CDR3 DNA follows: TGTGCCAGCAGTGAAGACGGATCCTCTGGAAACACCATATATTTT. Translation gives CASSEDGSSGNTIYF.

This chain links TRBV6-6 with TRBJ1-1; D is ambiguous. V was cut by 6 bases and J by 1 base, with 6 bases left in between. The CDR3 runs 12 residues. CDR1 is MNHNY and CDR2 is SVGAGI in the germline V gene (reference sequence). This CDR3 reads CASSQGNTEAFF. The CDR3 bases are TGTGCCAGCAGCCAAGGGAACACTGAAGCTTTCTTT.

The V call is TRBV6-5, the J call TRBJ2-5; the D is unclear. The CDR3 is 10 residues long. Trimming shortened V by 7 bases and J by 4 bases, and 4 bases separated the two germline ends. Per germline, CDR1 MNHEY and CDR2 SVGAGI. The CDR3 region is CASKGETQYF. CDR3 DNA: TGTGCCAGCAAGGGAGAGACCCAGTACTTC.